Presented here are 25 T cell receptor beta chains from one specimen sequenced in a study of T cell repertoires in cytomegalovirus infection. These receptors are not linked to any known antigen. TCRdb re-derived calls from the reads in MiXCR, one entry per CDR3 protein. The sample holds about 570,000 distinct CDR3 sequences, approximately 40% seen once. Here the sequenced sample was cultured PBMCs, taken from culture after CMV antigen stimulation. These TCRs come from a human donor in good health (CMV status not recorded). Some clones in this sample may be carry-over from other donors' samples.

The chain uses TRBV20-1 and TRBJ1-1; D is unclear. CDR1 DFQATT and CDR2 SNEGSKA come from the germline V gene (reference sequence). The CDR3 runs to 14 residues. V lost 1 base and J 5 bases, leaving 14 bases between the germline ends. The CDR3, as DNA: TGCAGTGCTAGAGTTTCAGGCCTGGGTACTGAAGCTTTCTTT. Protein: CSARVSGLGTEAFF.

The chain couples TRBV12-3 or TRBV12-4 to TRBJ2-5; TRBD2 matches 7 bases. The DNA matches TRBJ2-3 better at its end, which makes the J call doubtful. The CDR3 consists of 11 residues. CDR3 loop: CASSRGVTQYF. The CDR3 bases are TGTGCCAGCAGCCGGGGGGTTACGCAGTATTTT.

The chain uses TRBV4-2 and TRBJ2-7, with D possibly being TRBD1 (6 bases). CDR3 length equals 16 residues. CDR1 LGHNA and CDR2 YNFKEQ come from the germline V gene. Trimming removed 0 bases at V and 2 bases at J, with 14 bases between. For the CDR3, the DNA is TGTGCCAGCAGCCAAGATCTAGGACAGCCTACCTACGAGCAGTACTTC. Residues: CASSQDLGQPTYEQYF.

This rearrangement joins TRBV18 to TRBJ1-5; no firm D call. The V gene lost 3 bases and the J gene lost 3 bases, with 6 bases spanning the gap. Germline V gene lookup returns CDR1 KGHSH and CDR2 LQKENI. The CDR3 loop spans 13 amino acids. CDR3 sequence: CASSPSNNQPQHF. CDR3 nucleotides: TGTGCCAGCTCACCCTCGAACAATCAGCCCCAGCATTTT.

There are many counts of this clonotype. The CDR3 region has the DNA TGTGCCAGCAGTTTCCCAGGAACTGAAGCTTTCTTT. Protein product: CASSFPGTEAFF. This chain uses TRBV12-3 or TRBV12-4 with TRBJ1-1; D is uncertain. The length of the CDR3 is 12 residues. The V and J ends lost 3 bases and 5 bases respectively, with 7 bases between them.

This chain joins TRBV7-2 and TRBJ2-2, with 13 bases fitting TRBD2. Germline-derived CDR1 and CDR2 are SGHTA and FQGNSA. V shed 5 bases, J shed 8 bases, and the junction held 5 bases outside the gene matches. The CDR3 is 15 amino acids. CDR3 sequence reads: CASSRTSGRPGELFF. CDR3 coding DNA: TGTGCCAGCAGCCGGACTAGCGGGAGACCTGGGGAGCTGTTTTTT.

This clonotype was found a few times. The chain couples TRBV19 to TRBJ2-7; D unclear. CDR1 is LNHDA and CDR2 is SQIVND in the germline V gene (reference sequence). This CDR3 region has 13 residues. Trimming took off 3 bases at V and 3 bases at J, with 9 bases between the two ends. The CDR3 bases are TGTGCCAGTAGTATCGGGTTGGACTACGAGCAGTACTTC. Amino acids: CASSIGLDYEQYF.

The chain links TRBV27 to TRBJ1-4; possible D gene TRBD1, 6 bases. In germline, CDR1 is MNHEY, CDR2 SMNVEV (reference sequence). V was pared by 4 bases and J by 2 bases, with 11 bases between. The CDR3 contains 15 residues. The CDR3 loop reads CASSSSGGTNEKLFF. The CDR3 coding sequence is TGTGCCAGCAGTTCCTCTGGGGGCACTAATGAAAAACTGTTTTTT. Drawing the rest from reference TRBV27 and TRBJ1-4, the complete variable domain is EAQVTQNPRYLITVTGKKLTVTCSQNMNHEYMSWYRQDPGLGLRQIYYSMNVEVTDKGDVPEGYKVSRKEKRNFPLILESPSPNQTSLYFCASSSSGGTNEKLFFGSGTQLSVL.

CDR3 bases: TGTGCCATCAGCGCCGGGACTAGCGGGGACAATGAGCAGTTCTTC. This translates into CAISAGTSGDNEQFF. This chain joins TRBV10-3 and TRBJ2-1; 13 bases agree with TRBD2. This CDR3 contains 15 residues. Germline loops: CDR1 ENHRY, CDR2 SYGVKD. V lost 6 bases and J lost 5; bases outside the gene matches: 4.

The V and J genes are TRBV10-3 and TRBJ1-2, with D uncertain. Deletions cut 3 bases from V and 3 bases from J, with 14 bases between. The germline gives CDR1 ENHRY, CDR2 SYGVKD. CDR3 length: 15 residues. The DNA for the CDR3 is TGTGCCATCAGTGACTTGAGGGTGGTAGACTATGGCTACACCTTC. Translated: CAISDLRVVDYGYTF.

The chain joins TRBV20-1 to TRBJ2-5; 9 bases are a match to TRBD2. This CDR3 is 15 amino acids long. V dropped 5 bases and J dropped 2; count of bases not matched to a gene: 9. Germline assignment: CDR1 DFQATT and CDR2 SNEGSKA (reference sequence). The CDR3 loop is CSASFHSGGQETQYF. In DNA, the CDR3 is TGCAGTGCTTCCTTTCATAGCGGGGGACAAGAGACCCAGTACTTC.

The CDR3 DNA reads as TGTGCCAGCAGCCCACGCACCGGGTTTGCTTTCTTT. It translates to CASSPRTGFAFF. This chain joins TRBV7-2 and TRBJ1-1; D is uncertain. From germline, CDR1 is SGHTA and CDR2 FQGNSA. Trimming left V 5 bases short and J 11 bases short, with 15 bases between. The CDR3 length is 12 residues.

The chain links TRBV29-1 to TRBJ2-1; 9 bases line up with TRBD2. CDR3 length: 17 amino acids. Germline trimming cut 5 bases from V and 0 bases from J; bases unmatched to any gene: 11. Germline V gene data show CDR1 as SQVTM and CDR2 as ANQGSEA. The CDR3 loop reads CSVLGSGSDSSYNEQFF. DNA of the CDR3: TGCAGCGTTCTCGGTAGCGGGAGCGACAGCTCCTACAATGAGCAGTTCTTC.

The rearrangement uses TRBV28 and TRBJ2-4, with D perhaps TRBD2 (5 bases). V gave up 6 bases and J gave up 3 bases, with 15 bases separating them. The CDR3 contains 15 residues. The germline CDR1 and CDR2 sequences are MDHEN and SYDVKM. CDR3: CASRAQRVGKNIQYF. In DNA form, the CDR3 reads TGTGCCAGCAGAGCCCAGAGGGTGGGCAAAAACATTCAGTACTTC. Combining the CDR3 with reference TRBV28 and TRBJ2-4 gives the whole variable domain DVKVTQSSRYLVKRTGEKVFLECVQDMDHENMFWYRQDPGLGLRLIYFSYDVKMKEKGDIPEGYSVSREKKERFSLILESASTNQTSMYLCASRAQRVGKNIQYFGAGTRLSVL.

V gene TRBV19 combines with J gene TRBJ2-1, with D perhaps matching TRBD1 (6 bases). V was trimmed by 6 bases and J by 4 bases, leaving 16 bases between them. Germline CDR1 is LNHDA and CDR2 is SQIVND (reference sequence). This CDR3 has 15 residues. The CDR3 DNA is TGTGCCAGTAGAACCCGGATAGGGGGTTACAATGAGCAGTTCTTC. Its protein is CASRTRIGGYNEQFF.

V is TRBV20-1 and J is TRBJ1-2; D might be TRBD1 (5 bases). This CDR3 is built from 12 residues. CDR1 DFQATT and CDR2 SNEGSKA come from the germline V gene (reference sequence). V dropped 2 bases and J dropped 7 bases, with 11 bases sitting between them. CDR3 DNA: TGCAGTGCTAGAAGGGACGAGGGTGGCTACACCTTC. Protein sequence: CSARRDEGGYTF.

This clonotype was picked up a small number of times. The chain links TRBV7-2 to TRBJ2-7; 13 bases match TRBD2. Unmatched junction bases numbered 5, after V lost 6 bases and J lost 6 bases. The CDR3 extends over 14 amino acids. The germline CDR1 and CDR2 sequences are SGHTA and FQGNSA. The CDR3 loop is CASSLRTSGGEQYF. The CDR3, as DNA: TGTGCCAGCAGTCTACGGACTAGCGGGGGCGAGCAGTACTTC. The full variable domain, with the rest looked up from reference TRBV7-2 and TRBJ2-7, is GAGVSQSPSNKVTEKGKDVELRCDPISGHTALYWYRQSLGQGLEFLIYFQGNSAPDKSGLPSDRFSAERTGGSVSTLTIQRTQQEDSAVYLCASSLRTSGGEQYFGPGTRLTVT.

The J gene is TRBJ1-4, the V gene TRBV19, with D maybe TRBD1 (6 bases). Trimming took off 8 bases at V and 7 bases at J, with 14 bases between the two ends. Germline-derived CDR1 and CDR2 are LNHDA and SQIVND (reference sequence). The CDR3 loop spans 13 amino acids. CDR3 coding DNA: TGTGCCAGTTCGGCAGGGGTCGGTGAAAAACTGTTTTTT. It is translated as CASSAGVGEKLFF.

In this sample, this clonotype turned up a few times. The chain carries TRBV28 and TRBJ1-5, with no clear D. The germline V gene has CDR1 MDHEN and CDR2 SYDVKM. This CDR3 spans 12 amino acids. The CDR3 loop is CASGMSNQPQHF. The DNA for the CDR3 is TGTGCATCCGGAATGAGCAATCAGCCCCAGCATTTT.

This chain connects TRBV4-1 to TRBJ1-1; tentatively, D is TRBD1 (5 bases). CDR1 MGHRA and CDR2 YSYEKL come from the germline V gene. V was shortened by 2 bases and J by 11 bases, with 18 bases between the two germline ends. This CDR3 is 14 amino acids long. The CDR3 loop is CASSQLLGVLGAFF. CDR3 nucleotides: TGCGCCAGCAGCCAACTTCTGGGGGTTCTGGGCGCTTTCTTT.

This clonotype was seen only a few times. V gene TRBV6-5 combines with J gene TRBJ2-3, with TRBD2 matching 10 bases. This CDR3 region has 14 residues. Germline CDR1 and CDR2: MNHEY and SVGAGI. The CDR3 protein is CATGPSGRQDTQYF. CDR3 sequence (DNA): TGTGCTACAGGGCCTAGCGGGAGACAAGATACGCAGTATTTT.

The DNA for the CDR3 is TGTGCCAGCAGTTTCCGGACAGAGACTAGCACAGATACGCAGTATTTT. Translation: CASSFRTETSTDTQYF. The chain combines TRBV12-3 or TRBV12-4 with TRBJ2-3; tentatively, D is TRBD1 (6 bases). This CDR3 contains 16 residues. V lost 3 bases and J lost 0, with 13 bases in between.

Notes on this clonotype: Given the absence of the conserved phenylalanine or tryptophan at the CDR3 end, a read error is likely. V and J are TRBV5-4 and TRBJ1-2; TRBD1 might be the D (5 bases). The V end lost 1 base, the J end lost 4 bases, and 14 bases lay between the germline ends. Germline lookup yields CDR1 SGHNT and CDR2 YYREEE (reference sequence). This CDR3 has 15 residues. In DNA, the CDR3 is TGTGCCAGCAGCTTGTCGCCAGGGATGGGCTATGGCTACACCTTA. This sequence encodes CASSLSPGMGYGYTL.

Notes on this clonotype: Germline is not matched at one junction end, which may reflect a read error. This chain connects TRBV12-3 or TRBV12-4 to TRBJ1-1; D is ambiguous. CDR3 length: 11 residues. CDR3 region: CGSSKRTEAFF. In DNA, the CDR3 is TGTGGCAGCAGTAAGAGGACTGAAGCTTTCTTT.

This sequence joins TRBV7-6 and TRBJ2-3; 9 nucleotides align to TRBD2. The germline V gene encodes CDR1 SGHVS and CDR2 FNYEAQ. The length of the CDR3 is 18 residues. After removal of 2 bases from V and 11 bases from J, the junction contained 20 bases not matched to a gene. CDR3 sequence reads: CASSLKLRTSDLRGGQYF. CDR3 in DNA: TGTGCCAGCAGCTTAAAGTTGCGGACTAGCGACCTAAGGGGAGGGCAGTATTTT.